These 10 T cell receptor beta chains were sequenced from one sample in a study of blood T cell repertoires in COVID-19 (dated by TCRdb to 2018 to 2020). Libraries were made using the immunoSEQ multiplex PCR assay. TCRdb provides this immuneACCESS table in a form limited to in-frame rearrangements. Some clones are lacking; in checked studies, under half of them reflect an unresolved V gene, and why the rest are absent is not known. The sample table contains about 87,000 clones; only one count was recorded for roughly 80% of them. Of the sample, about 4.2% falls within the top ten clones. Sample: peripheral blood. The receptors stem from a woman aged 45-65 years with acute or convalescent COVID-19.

CDR3 amino acids: CASSLTGRVSYGYTF. In DNA, the CDR3 is TGTGCCAGCAGTTTGACAGGGAGAGTAAGCTATGGCTACACCTTC. The chain links TRBV28 to TRBJ1-2; 7 bases are shared with TRBD1. The CDR3 totals 15 residues. Trimming took 3 bases from V and 4 from J; bases not matched to a gene: 8. Germline CDR1 MDHEN, CDR2 SYDVKM.

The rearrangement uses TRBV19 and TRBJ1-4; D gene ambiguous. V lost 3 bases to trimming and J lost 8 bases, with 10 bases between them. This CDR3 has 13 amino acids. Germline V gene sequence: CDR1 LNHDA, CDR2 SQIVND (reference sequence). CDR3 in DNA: TGTGCCAGTAGTATGCTTGGCAAGGAAAAACTGTTTTTT. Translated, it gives CASSMLGKEKLFF.

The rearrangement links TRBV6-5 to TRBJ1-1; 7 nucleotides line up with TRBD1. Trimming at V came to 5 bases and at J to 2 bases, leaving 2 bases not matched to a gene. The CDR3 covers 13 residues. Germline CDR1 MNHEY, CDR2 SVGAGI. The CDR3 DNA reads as TGTGCCAGCAGTAACAGGGGTAACACTGAAGCTTTCTTT. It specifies CASSNRGNTEAFF.

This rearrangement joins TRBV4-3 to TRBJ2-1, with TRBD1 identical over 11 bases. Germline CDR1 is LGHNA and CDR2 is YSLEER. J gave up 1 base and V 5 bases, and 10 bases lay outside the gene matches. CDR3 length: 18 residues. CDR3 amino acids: CASSTRGQGAWSYNEQFF. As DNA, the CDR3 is TGCGCCAGCAGCACCCGAGGACAGGGGGCATGGTCCTACAATGAGCAGTTCTTC.

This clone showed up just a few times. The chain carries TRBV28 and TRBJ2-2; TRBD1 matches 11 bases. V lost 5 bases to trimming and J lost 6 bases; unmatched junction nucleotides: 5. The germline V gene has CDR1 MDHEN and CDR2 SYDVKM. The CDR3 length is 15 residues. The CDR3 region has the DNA TGTGCCAGCAGTATAAGGACAGGGGGCTCCGGGGAGCTGTTTTTT. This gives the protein CASSIRTGGSGELFF.

The CDR3 here is CASTTLGGLDQPQHF. The DNA of the CDR3 is TGTGCCAGCACCACCTTGGGCGGGCTAGACCAGCCCCAGCATTTT. The chain has TRBV6-6 and TRBJ1-5; D call uncertain. Trimming pared 7 bases from V and 7 bases from J, leaving 20 bases between. Germline V gene sequence: CDR1 MNHNY, CDR2 SVGAGI (reference sequence). This CDR3 has 15 amino acids.

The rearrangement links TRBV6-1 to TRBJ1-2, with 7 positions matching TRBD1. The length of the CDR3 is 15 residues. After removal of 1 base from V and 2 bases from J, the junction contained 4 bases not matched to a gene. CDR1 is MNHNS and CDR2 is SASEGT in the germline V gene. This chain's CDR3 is CASSEGQGRNYGYTF. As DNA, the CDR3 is TGTGCCAGCAGTGAAGGACAGGGAAGGAACTATGGCTACACCTTC.

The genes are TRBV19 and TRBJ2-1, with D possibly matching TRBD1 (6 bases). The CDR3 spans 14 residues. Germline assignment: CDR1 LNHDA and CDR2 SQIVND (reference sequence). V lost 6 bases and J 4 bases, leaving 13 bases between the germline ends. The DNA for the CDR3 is TGTGCCAGTAGAAAGGACAGACTATACAATGAGCAGTTCTTC. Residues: CASRKDRLYNEQFF.

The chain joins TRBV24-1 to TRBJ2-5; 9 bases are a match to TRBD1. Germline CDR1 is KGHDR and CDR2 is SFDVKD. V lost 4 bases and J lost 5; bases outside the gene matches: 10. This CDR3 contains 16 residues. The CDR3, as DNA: TGTGCCACCAGTGACCCGGGACAGGGACCTCAGGAGACCCAGTACTTC. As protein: CATSDPGQGPQETQYF.

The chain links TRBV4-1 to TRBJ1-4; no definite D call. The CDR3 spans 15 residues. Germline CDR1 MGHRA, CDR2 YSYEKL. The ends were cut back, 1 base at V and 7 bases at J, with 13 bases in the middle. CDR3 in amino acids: CASSQGRLEAEKLFF. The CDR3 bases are TGCGCCAGCAGCCAAGGGCGGCTGGAGGCTGAAAAACTGTTTTTT.